Below, 2 T cell receptor beta chains from the same sample are listed, as sequenced in a study of blood T cell repertoires in COVID-19. Some clones are missing from TCRdb's copy, which holds only in-frame ones; the method was immunoSEQ multiplex PCR. This sample has 300,000 or so clones, with about 90% found just once. Input material: peripheral blood. Receptors were obtained from a woman aged 25 to 39 with COVID-19, enrolled during active disease.

The chain recombines TRBV10-1 with TRBJ1-1, with TRBD1 matching over 10 bases. Germline V gene data show CDR1 as WNHNN and CDR2 as SYGVQD (reference sequence). J was trimmed by 5 bases and V by 6 bases; bases with no gene match: 9. The CDR3 has 15 amino acids. In DNA, the CDR3 is TGCGCCAGCAGCCCCCGGGACAGGGGATGGACTGAAGCTTTCTTT. This sequence encodes CASSPRDRGWTEAFF.

The chain couples TRBV7-9 to TRBJ1-5, with TRBD1 as a possible D gene (6 bases). The CDR3 has 12 amino acids. The germline V gene has CDR1 SEHNR and CDR2 FQNEAQ (reference sequence). Trimming took 5 bases from V and 7 from J, leaving 9 bases between them. Here the CDR3 DNA reads TGTGCCAGCAGCCGAGGGGGACAGCCCCAGCATTTT. Translated, it gives CASSRGGQPQHF.